This note documents a single T cell receptor beta chain sequence. Its antigen remains unknown. Assay: immunoSEQ multiplex PCR; the TCRdb copy retains only in-frame clones and omits some. The sample records tens of thousands of clones, roughly 74% being singletons. Germline assignment: CDR1 SGHRS and CDR2 YFSETQ. The CDR3 spans 13 residues. J was trimmed by 2 bases and V by 4 bases; bases with no gene match: 2. These data are taken from a study of vaccination effects on CD4 cells after COVID-19. After roughly ten days in culture, the CD4+ T cells were isolated. Each person got two doses of an mRNA SARS-CoV-2 vaccine, BNT162b2 or mRNA-1273. A half-volume exchange with IL-2 medium occurred on days 3 and 7. Study-wide results and caveats: Infection- and vaccine-induced clones contracted markedly late after vaccination.

This TCR came from a human donor who received a COVID-19 vaccine. V and J are TRBV5-1 and TRBJ2-5, with 7 bases fitting TRBD2. Sequencing was performed on CD4+ T cells from PBMCs cultured without peptide, taken after COVID-19 vaccination. The CDR3 sequence: CASSRAGQETQYF. The CDR3 DNA follows: TGCGCCAGCAGCCGAGCGGGGCAAGAGACCCAGTACTTC.